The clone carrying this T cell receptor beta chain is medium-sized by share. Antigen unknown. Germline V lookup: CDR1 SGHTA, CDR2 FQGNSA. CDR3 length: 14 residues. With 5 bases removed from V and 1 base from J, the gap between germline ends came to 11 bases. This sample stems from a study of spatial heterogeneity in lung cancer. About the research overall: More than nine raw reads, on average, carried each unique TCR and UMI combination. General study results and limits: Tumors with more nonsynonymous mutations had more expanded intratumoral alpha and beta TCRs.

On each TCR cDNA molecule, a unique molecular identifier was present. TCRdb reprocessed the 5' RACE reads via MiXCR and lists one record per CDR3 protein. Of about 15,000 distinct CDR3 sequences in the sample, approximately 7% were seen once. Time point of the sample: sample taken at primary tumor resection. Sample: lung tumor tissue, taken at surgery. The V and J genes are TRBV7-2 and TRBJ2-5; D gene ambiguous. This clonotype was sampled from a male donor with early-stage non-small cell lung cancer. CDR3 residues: CASSHKYGQETQYF. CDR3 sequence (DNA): TGTGCCAGCAGCCATAAGTACGGCCAAGAGACCCAGTACTTC.